This TCR beta chain is drawn from a study of T-cell reconstitution after alpha-beta-depleted transplantation in children. General observations from the study: A year post-transplant, T-cell counts and diversity derived mostly from newly produced T cells. Reported findings indicate that, about two months after transplant, alpha-beta T cells came from several hundred expanded clones, which were derived from non-depleted graft cells. There were some patients whose high TCRbeta diversity at day 60 came from surviving recipient T cells and thymic progenitors.

CDR3 length: 13 amino acids. Deletions cut 4 bases from V and 5 bases from J, with 14 bases between. Germline values: CDR1 DFQATT, CDR2 SNEGSKA (reference sequence). Unique molecular identifiers tagged the TCRbeta library. MiXCR, applied by TCRdb to the PCR reads, yields one record per CDR3 protein. The sample contains hundreds of thousands of distinct CDR3 sequences, 15% to 20% of which appear only once. Of note for this clonotype: The antigen remains unidentified.

The V call is TRBV20-1, the J call TRBJ2-5, with a tentative D call TRBD1 (6 bases). The specimen comprised PBMCs, mostly from graft donor cells, sampled 360 days after TCRalphabeta/CD19-depleted stem cell transplant. This TCR was recovered from a male patient between 2 and 10 years old who had a stem cell transplant for acute lymphoblastic leukemia, so the T cells may come from the graft donor. The CDR3 coding sequence is TGCAGTGCTAACTCGGGTAGGGGGGAGACCCAGTACTTC. Translated, it gives CSANSGRGETQYF.